The sequence of this T cell receptor beta chain was determined in a study of T cells in localized non-small cell lung cancer. Overall study findings and caveats: Sequencing covered just one tumor region, so heterogeneity cannot be ruled out.

V was trimmed by 0 bases and J by 6 bases, leaving 13 bases between them. The germline V gene encodes CDR1 SQVTM and CDR2 ANQGSEA. CDR3 length: 14 amino acids. This clone came up a few times. The antigen is undetermined. Using immunoSEQ multiplex PCR, the repertoire was profiled, and TCRdb retains in-frame clones only, with some absent. The top ten clones hold 4.8% of a sample with some 6,700 clones, 15% of them seen once. The receptor was derived from a male donor at least 60 years old with stage II squamous cell lung carcinoma. The sequenced sample was normal lung tissue next to the tumor, obtained before any cancer treatment. The chain couples TRBV29-1 to TRBJ2-3; TRBD1 or TRBD2 may be the D gene (6 bases each). Written as DNA, the CDR3 is TGCAGCGTTGAAGACCCAAGGGGGGTGGATACGCAGTATTTT. It codes for CSVEDPRGVDTQYF.